One T cell receptor (beta chain) is described in this entry. This sample stems from a study of OX40 agonist ivuxolimab in advanced cancers. Study-level background: Three dose-escalation patients had partial responses: one with hepatocellular carcinoma and two with cutaneous melanoma.

Assay used: immunoSEQ multiplex PCR; TCRdb lists only in-frame clones, some missing. The data contain roughly 70,000 clones, 80% to 95% of them singletons. This CDR3 has 17 amino acids. V dropped 0 bases and J dropped 1 base, with 14 bases sitting between them. Germline CDR1 LGHNA, CDR2 YNFKEQ. The sequences come from CD4+ or CD8+ T cells sorted from blood, collected in a trial of the OX40 agonist ivuxolimab. The genes are TRBV4-2 and TRBJ2-3; no definite D call. This receptor was identified in an adult with an advanced solid tumor such as melanoma, head and neck, liver or kidney cancer. The DNA of the CDR3 is TGTGCCAGCAGCCAAGATCCCTCCTTGGCCCGCACAGATACGCAGTATTTT. Its protein product is CASSQDPSLARTDTQYF.